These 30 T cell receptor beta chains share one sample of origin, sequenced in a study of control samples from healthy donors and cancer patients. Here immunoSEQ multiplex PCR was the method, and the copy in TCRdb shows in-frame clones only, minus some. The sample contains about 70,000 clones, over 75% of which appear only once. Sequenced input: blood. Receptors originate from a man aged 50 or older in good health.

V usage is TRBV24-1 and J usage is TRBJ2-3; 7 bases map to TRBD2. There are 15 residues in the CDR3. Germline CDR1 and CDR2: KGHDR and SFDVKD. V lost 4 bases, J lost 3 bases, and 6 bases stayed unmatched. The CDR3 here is CATSDPPGGTDTQYF. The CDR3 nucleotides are TGTGCCACCAGTGACCCCCCGGGAGGTACAGATACGCAGTATTTT.

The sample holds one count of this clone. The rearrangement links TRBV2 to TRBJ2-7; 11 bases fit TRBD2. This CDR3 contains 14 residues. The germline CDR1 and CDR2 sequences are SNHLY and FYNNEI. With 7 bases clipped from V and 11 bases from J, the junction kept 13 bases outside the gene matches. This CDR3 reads CASIPGLAEWVEYF. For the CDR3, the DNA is TGTGCCAGCATCCCGGGACTAGCGGAGTGGGTGGAGTACTTC. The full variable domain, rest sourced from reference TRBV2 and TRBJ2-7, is EPEVTQTPSHQVTQMGQEVILRCVPISNHLYFYWYRQILGQKVEFLVSFYNNEISEKSEIFDDQFSVERPDGSNFTLKIRSTKLEDSAMYFCASIPGLAEWVEYFGPGTRLTVT.

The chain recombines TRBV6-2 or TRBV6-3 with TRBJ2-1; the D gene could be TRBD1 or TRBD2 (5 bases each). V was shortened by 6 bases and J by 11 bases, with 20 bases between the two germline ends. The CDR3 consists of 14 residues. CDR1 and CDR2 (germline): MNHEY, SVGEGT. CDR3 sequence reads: CASSKDSGSRQQFF. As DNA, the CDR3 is TGTGCCAGCAGCAAAGACTCAGGGAGCAGGCAGCAGTTCTTC.

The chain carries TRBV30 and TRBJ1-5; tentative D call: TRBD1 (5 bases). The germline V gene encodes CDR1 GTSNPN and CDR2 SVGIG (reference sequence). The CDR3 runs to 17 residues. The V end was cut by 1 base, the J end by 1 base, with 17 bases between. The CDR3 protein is CAWSGGQGVGSNQPQHF. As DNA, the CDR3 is TGTGCCTGGAGTGGAGGTCAGGGAGTGGGCAGCAATCAGCCCCAGCATTTT.

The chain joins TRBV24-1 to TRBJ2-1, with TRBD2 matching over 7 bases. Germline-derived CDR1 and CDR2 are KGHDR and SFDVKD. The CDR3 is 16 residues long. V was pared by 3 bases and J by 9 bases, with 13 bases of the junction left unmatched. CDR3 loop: CATSDPSLAETSEQFF. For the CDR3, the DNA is TGTGCCACCAGTGATCCGTCTCTAGCGGAGACCTCTGAGCAGTTCTTC.

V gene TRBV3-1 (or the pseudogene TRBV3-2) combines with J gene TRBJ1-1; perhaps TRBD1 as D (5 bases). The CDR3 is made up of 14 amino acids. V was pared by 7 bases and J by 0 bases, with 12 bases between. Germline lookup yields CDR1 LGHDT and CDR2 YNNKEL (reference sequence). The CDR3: CASINGALNTEAFF. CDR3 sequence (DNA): TGTGCCAGCATCAACGGGGCGTTGAACACTGAAGCTTTCTTT.

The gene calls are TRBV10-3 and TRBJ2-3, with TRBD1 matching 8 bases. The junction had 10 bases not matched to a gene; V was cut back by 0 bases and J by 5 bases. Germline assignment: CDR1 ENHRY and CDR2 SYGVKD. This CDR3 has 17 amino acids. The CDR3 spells CAISESQGARGEDTQYF. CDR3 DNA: TGTGCCATCAGTGAGTCGCAGGGGGCTAGAGGAGAAGATACGCAGTATTTT.

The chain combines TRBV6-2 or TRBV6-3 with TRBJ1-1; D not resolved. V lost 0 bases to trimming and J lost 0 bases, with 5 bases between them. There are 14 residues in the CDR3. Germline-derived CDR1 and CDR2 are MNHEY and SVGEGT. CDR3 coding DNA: TGTGCCAGCAGTTACTCGGGCTTGAACACTGAAGCTTTCTTT. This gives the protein CASSYSGLNTEAFF.

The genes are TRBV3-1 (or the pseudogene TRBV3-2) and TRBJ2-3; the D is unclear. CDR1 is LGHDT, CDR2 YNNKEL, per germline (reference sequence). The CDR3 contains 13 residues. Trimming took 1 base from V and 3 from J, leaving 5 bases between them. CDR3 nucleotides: TGTGCCAGCAGCCAAGCCCTAACAGATACGCAGTATTTT. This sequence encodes CASSQALTDTQYF.

Here the CDR3 reads CASSGQGALSGELFF. The CDR3 DNA sequence: TGTGCCAGTAGTGGACAGGGGGCGCTGAGCGGGGAGCTGTTTTTT. The chain has TRBV19 and TRBJ2-2, with TRBD1 matching over 11 bases. Germline CDR1 reads LNHDA; CDR2 reads SQIVND (reference sequence). This CDR3 comprises 15 residues. Trimming took 5 bases from V and 7 from J; bases not matched to a gene: 6. The full variable domain, with the rest looked up from reference TRBV19 and TRBJ2-2, is DGGITQSPKYLFRKEGQNVTLSCEQNLNHDAMYWYRQDPGQGLRLIYYSQIVNDFQKGDIAEGYSVSREKKESFPLTVTSAQKNPTAFYLCASSGQGALSGELFFGEGSRLTVL.

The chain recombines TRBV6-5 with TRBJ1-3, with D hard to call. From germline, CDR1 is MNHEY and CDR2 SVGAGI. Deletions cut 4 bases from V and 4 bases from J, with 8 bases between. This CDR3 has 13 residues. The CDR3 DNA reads TGTGCCAGCAGTTCCCCCGGGGGAAACACCATATATTTT. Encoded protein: CASSSPGGNTIYF.

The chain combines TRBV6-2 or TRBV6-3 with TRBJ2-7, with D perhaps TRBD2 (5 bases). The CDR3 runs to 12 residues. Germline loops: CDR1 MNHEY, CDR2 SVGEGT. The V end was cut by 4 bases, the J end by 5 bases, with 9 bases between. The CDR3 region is CASSLRVHEQYF. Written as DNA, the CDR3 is TGTGCCAGCAGTTTGAGGGTCCACGAGCAGTACTTC.

In DNA form, the CDR3 reads TGTGCCAGCAGCCCGAAGACAGGGATCTACGAGCAGTACTTC. It translates to CASSPKTGIYEQYF. This chain links TRBV7-9 with TRBJ2-7; the match to TRBD1 covers 7 bases. Germline CDR1 reads SEHNR; CDR2 reads FQNEAQ (reference sequence). Trimming took 5 bases from V and 3 from J; bases not matched to a gene: 7. This CDR3 has 14 amino acids.

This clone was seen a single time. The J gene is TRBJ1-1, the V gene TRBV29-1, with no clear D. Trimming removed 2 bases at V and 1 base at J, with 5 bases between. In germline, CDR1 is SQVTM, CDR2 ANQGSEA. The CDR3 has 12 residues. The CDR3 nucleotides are TGCAGCGTTGAACGGAGGAACACTGAAGCTTTCTTT. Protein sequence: CSVERRNTEAFF.

CDR3 in amino acids: CASSPGRTSYNSPLHF. For the CDR3, the DNA is TGTGCCAGCAGTCCGGGACGGACCTCCTATAATTCACCCCTCCACTTT. The J gene is TRBJ1-6, the V gene TRBV28; weak D call: TRBD1 (5 bases). The CDR3 runs to 16 residues. Germline loops: CDR1 MDHEN, CDR2 SYDVKM. Trimming left V 5 bases short and J 0 bases short, with 11 bases between.

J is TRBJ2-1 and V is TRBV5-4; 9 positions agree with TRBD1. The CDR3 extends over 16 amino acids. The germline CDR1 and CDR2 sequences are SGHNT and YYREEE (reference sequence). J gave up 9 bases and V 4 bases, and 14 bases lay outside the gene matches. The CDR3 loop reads CASSLMPGQGSREQFF. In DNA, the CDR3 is TGTGCCAGCAGCCTTATGCCGGGACAGGGCAGTCGTGAGCAGTTCTTC.

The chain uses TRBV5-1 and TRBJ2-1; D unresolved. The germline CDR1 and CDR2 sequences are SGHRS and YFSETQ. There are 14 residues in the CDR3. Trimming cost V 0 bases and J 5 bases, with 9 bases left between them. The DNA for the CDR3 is TGCGCCAGCAGCTTGGCTAGTAAAAACAATGAGCAGTTCTTC. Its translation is CASSLASKNNEQFF.

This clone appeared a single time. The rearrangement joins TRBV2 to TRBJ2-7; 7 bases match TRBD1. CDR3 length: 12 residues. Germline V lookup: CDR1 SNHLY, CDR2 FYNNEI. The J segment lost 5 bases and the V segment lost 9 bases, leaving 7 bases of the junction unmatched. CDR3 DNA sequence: TGTGCCAGAGGGGGCACAGGGAACGAGCAGTACTTC. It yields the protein CARGGTGNEQYF. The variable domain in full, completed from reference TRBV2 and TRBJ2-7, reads EPEVTQTPSHQVTQMGQEVILRCVPISNHLYFYWYRQILGQKVEFLVSFYNNEISEKSEIFDDQFSVERPDGSNFTLKIRSTKLEDSAMYFCARGGTGNEQYFGPGTRLTVT.

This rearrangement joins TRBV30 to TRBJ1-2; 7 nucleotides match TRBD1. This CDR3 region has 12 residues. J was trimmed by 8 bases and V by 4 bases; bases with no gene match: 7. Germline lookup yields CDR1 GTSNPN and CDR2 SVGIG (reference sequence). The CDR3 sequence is CAWTPGGGGYTF. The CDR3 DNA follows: TGTGCCTGGACACCAGGGGGTGGAGGCTACACCTTC. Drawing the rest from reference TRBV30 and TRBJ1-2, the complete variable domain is SQTIHQWPATLVQPVGSPLSLECTVEGTSNPNLYWYRQAAGRGLQLLFYSVGIGQISSEVPQNLSASRPQDRQFILSSKKLLLSDSGFYLCAWTPGGGGYTFGSGTRLTVV.

CDR3 residues: CASSPPEGTAYNEKLFF. In DNA, the CDR3 is TGCGCCAGCAGCCCCCCAGAAGGGACAGCCTATAATGAAAAACTGTTTTTT. The rearrangement uses TRBV4-3 and TRBJ1-4; 7 nucleotides agree with TRBD1. This CDR3 region has 17 residues. V gave up 4 bases and J gave up 4 bases; unmatched junction bases: 12. CDR1 LGHNA and CDR2 YSLEER come from the germline V gene.

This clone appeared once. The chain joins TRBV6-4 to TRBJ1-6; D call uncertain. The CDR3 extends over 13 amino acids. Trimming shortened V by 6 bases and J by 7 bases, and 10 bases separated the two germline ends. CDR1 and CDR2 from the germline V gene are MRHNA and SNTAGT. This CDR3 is CASSTTANSPLHF. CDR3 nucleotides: TGTGCCAGCAGCACAACAGCAAATTCACCCCTCCACTTT.

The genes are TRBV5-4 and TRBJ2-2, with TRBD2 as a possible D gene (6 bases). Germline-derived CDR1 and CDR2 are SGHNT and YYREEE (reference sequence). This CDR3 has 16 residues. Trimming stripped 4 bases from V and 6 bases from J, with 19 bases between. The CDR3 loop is CASSPPPGVMSGELFF. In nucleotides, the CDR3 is TGTGCCAGCAGCCCACCGCCGGGAGTAATGTCCGGGGAGCTGTTTTTT.

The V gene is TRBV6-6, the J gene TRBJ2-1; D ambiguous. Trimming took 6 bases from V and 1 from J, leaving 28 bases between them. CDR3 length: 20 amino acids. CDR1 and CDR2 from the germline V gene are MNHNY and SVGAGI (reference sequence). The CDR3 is CASSALPPGAALPSYNEQFF. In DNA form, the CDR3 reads TGTGCCAGCAGCGCCCTGCCCCCTGGAGCTGCCCTTCCTTCCTACAATGAGCAGTTCTTC.

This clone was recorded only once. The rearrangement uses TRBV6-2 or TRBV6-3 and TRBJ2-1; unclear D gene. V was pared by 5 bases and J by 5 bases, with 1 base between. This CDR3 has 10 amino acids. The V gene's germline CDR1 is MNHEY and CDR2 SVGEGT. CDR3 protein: CASSNNEQFF. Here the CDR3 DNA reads TGTGCCAGCAGTAACAATGAGCAGTTCTTC.

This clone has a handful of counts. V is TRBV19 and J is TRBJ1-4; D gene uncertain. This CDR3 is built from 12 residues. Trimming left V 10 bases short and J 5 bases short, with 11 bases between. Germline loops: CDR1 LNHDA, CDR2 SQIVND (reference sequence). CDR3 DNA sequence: TGTGCCACGTCATGGGTAAATGAAAAACTGTTTTTT. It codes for CATSWVNEKLFF.

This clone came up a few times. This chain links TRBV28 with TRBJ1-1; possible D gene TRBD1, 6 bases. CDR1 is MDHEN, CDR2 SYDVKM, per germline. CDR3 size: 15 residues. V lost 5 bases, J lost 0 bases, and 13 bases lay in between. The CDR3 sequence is CASSPWTDMNTEAFF. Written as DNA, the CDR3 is TGTGCCAGCAGTCCTTGGACAGATATGAACACTGAAGCTTTCTTT.

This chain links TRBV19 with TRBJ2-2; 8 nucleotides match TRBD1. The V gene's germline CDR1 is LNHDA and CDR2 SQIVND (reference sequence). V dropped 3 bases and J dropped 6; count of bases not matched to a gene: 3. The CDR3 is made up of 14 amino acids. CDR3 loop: CASSMDRVSGELFF. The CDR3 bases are TGTGCCAGTAGTATGGACAGGGTCTCCGGGGAGCTGTTTTTT.

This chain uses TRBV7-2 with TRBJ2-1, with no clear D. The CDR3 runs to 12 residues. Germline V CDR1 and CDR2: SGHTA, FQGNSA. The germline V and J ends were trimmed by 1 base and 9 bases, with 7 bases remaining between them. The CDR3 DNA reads TGTGCCAGCAGCTTAGATTCGGGTGAGCAGTTCTTC. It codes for CASSLDSGEQFF. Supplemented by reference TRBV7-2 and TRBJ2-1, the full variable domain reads GAGVSQSPSNKVTEKGKDVELRCDPISGHTALYWYRQSLGQGLEFLIYFQGNSAPDKSGLPSDRFSAERTGGSVSTLTIQRTQQEDSAVYLCASSLDSGEQFFGPGTRLTVL.

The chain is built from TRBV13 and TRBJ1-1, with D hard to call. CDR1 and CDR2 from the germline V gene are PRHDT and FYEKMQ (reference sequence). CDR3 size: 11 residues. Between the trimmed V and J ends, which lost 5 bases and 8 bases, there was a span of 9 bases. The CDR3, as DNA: TGTGCCAGCAGCCTAAAGCTGGAAGCTTTCTTT. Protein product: CASSLKLEAFF.

The CDR3 DNA is TGCAGCGTCGGCCCCGGGACAGACTACAATGAGCAGTTCTTC. It is translated as CSVGPGTDYNEQFF. The chain links TRBV29-1 to TRBJ2-1, with TRBD1 matching over 7 bases. Germline V gene data show CDR1 as SQVTM and CDR2 as ANQGSEA. The CDR3 length is 14 residues. V was clipped by 6 bases and J by 3 bases; unmatched bases: 8.